Sequencing of this T cell receptor (beta chain) was carried out in a study of T-cell memory formation after mild COVID-19. Study-level information: TCR clusters were mostly confined to one donor each.

Broader study findings: CD4+ bias marked clones expanding day 15 to 37, unlike balanced contracting clones.

Trimming removed 7 bases at V and 4 bases at J, with 17 bases between. From germline, CDR1 is SGHRS and CDR2 YFSETQ. CDR3 size: 14 residues. Remarks on this clonotype: What it binds is not known.

Constant-segment primers served in 5'RACE that generated TCR alpha and TCR beta cDNA libraries bearing sample barcodes and UMIs. Via MiXCR, TCRdb re-called the 5' RACE reads, giving one row per CDR3 protein. The sample has about 320,000 distinct CDR3 sequences, about 13% seen once. This chain joins TRBV5-1 and TRBJ2-5, with D perhaps matching TRBD1 (6 bases). Source material: PBMCs or a T cell subset sorted from them (not recorded which). The clonotype originates from a man aged 18 to 35 who had mild COVID-19 (a few samples of this study predate the infection). Cell type and time point are not known. The CDR3 loop reads CASSLKTGLETQYF. The CDR3 DNA is TGCGCCAGCTCTTTAAAAACAGGGTTAGAGACCCAGTACTTC.